The entry below gives a single TCR beta chain sequence along with its context. Other DNA sequences from this sample encode an identical CDR3 as well. Germline V CDR1 and CDR2: SGHRS, YFSETQ. Trimming left V 4 bases short and J 0 bases short, with 11 bases between. The CDR3 totals 15 residues. This sample is drawn from a study of shared clonotypes between healthy human individuals. Measured with immunoSEQ multiplex PCR; TCRdb has only the in-frame clones, and not every one. The table has a few million clones, over 85% seen once. This TCR was recovered from a man between 18 and 35 years old in good health. Sequenced sample: naive CD4+ T cells sorted from blood. Subset specified: CD45RA+ positively selected. The rearrangement joins TRBV5-1 to TRBJ1-3; D call uncertain. CDR3 sequence reads: CASSRTGDSGNTIYF. DNA for the CDR3: TGCGCCAGCAGCAGGACGGGCGACTCTGGAAACACCATATATTTT.